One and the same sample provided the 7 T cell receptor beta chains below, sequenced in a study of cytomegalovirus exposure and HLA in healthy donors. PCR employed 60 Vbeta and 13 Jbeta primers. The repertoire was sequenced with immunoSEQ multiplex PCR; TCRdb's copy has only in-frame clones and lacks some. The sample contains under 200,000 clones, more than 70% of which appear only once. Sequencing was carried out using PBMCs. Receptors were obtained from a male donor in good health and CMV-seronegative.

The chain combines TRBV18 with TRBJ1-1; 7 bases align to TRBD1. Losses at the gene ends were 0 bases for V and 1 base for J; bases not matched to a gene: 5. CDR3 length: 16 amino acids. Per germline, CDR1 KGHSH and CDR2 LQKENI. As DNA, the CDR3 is TGTGCCAGCTCACCACCTTCCAGGACAGGGAACACTGAAGCTTTCTTT. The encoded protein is CASSPPSRTGNTEAFF.

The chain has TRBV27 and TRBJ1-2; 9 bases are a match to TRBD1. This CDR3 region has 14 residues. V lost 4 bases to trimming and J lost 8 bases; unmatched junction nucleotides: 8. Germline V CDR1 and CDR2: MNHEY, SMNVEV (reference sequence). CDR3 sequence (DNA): TGTGCCAGCAGTTGGCTACAGGGGGCGTCGGGCTACACCTTC. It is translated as CASSWLQGASGYTF.

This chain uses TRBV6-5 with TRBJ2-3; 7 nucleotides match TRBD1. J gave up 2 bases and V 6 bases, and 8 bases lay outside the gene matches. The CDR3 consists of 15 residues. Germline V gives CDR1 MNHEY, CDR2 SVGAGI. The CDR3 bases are TGTGCCAGCAGCCCTACCGGGACAGCCACAGATACGCAGTATTTT. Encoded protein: CASSPTGTATDTQYF.

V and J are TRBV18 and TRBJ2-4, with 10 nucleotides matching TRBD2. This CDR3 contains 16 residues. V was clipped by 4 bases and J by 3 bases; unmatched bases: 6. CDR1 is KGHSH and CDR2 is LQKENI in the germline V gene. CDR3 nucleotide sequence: TGTGCCAGCTCACTCGGACTAGCGGATGTCAAAAACATTCAGTACTTC. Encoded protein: CASSLGLADVKNIQYF.

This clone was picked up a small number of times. This chain's CDR3 is CASNRRLTAYGYTF. In nucleotides, the CDR3 is TGTGCCAGCAACCGACGTTTGACAGCCTATGGCTACACCTTC. The chain has TRBV2 and TRBJ1-2; perhaps TRBD1 as D (5 bases). CDR1 is SNHLY, CDR2 FYNNEI, per germline. CDR3 length equals 14 residues. The germline V and J ends were trimmed by 7 bases and 4 bases, with 16 bases remaining between them.

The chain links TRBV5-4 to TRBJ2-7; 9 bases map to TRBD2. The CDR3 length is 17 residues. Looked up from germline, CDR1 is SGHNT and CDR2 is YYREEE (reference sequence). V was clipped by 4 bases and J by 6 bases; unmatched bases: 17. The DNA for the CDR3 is TGTGCCAGCAGCCAAGATCTGTCCTCCCAGCGGGGGGTCGAGCAGTACTTC. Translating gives CASSQDLSSQRGVEQYF.

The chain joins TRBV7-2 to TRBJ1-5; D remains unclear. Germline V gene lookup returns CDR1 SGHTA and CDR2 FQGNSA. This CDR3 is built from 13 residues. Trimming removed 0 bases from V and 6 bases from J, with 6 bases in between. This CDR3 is CASSLARSQPQHF. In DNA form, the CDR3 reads TGTGCCAGCAGCTTAGCCAGATCTCAGCCCCAGCATTTT.